The next 21 T cell receptor beta chains were all read from a single sample in a study of CD8 T cells in Susac syndrome. An amount of RNA that ranged from roughly 0.45 to 1 ug was reverse transcribed with random hexamers. TCRdb reanalysed the immunoSEQ multiplex PCR reads using MiXCR and keeps one entry per CDR3 protein. The table records 150,000 to 200,000 distinct CDR3 sequences, 90% to 95% of them present only once. Sequenced: CD4+ T cells from PBMCs. These receptor sequences come from a human donor with multiple sclerosis.

The CDR3, as DNA: TGTGCCAGCAGTTACGTAGCCGGGACACCCTCCCCTGACTCTGGAAACACCATATATTTT. This sequence encodes CASSYVAGTPSPDSGNTIYF. This chain links TRBV6-5 with TRBJ1-3; D is perhaps TRBD1 (6 bases). Germline CDR1 is MNHEY and CDR2 is SVGAGI. V was clipped by 2 bases and J by 0 bases, with 23 bases between them. The CDR3 extends over 20 amino acids.

The V call is TRBV4-1, the J call TRBJ1-2; 7 nucleotides line up with TRBD1. Germline-derived CDR1 and CDR2 are MGHRA and YSYEKL. This CDR3 is 16 amino acids long. The V gene end was trimmed by 0 bases and the J gene end by 4 bases; junction bases not matched to a gene: 8. DNA for the CDR3: TGCGCCAGCAGCCAAGAGTCGGGACAGCCCTCCTATGGCTACACCTTC. Amino acid sequence: CASSQESGQPSYGYTF.

The chain couples TRBV25-1 to TRBJ1-4; no clear D. Between the trimmed V and J ends, which lost 5 bases and 8 bases, there was a span of 15 bases. Germline V gives CDR1 MGHDK, CDR2 SYGVNS. This CDR3 has 14 amino acids. The CDR3 protein is CASSNHGRGEKLFF. DNA of the CDR3: TGTGCCAGCAGTAACCACGGGAGAGGAGAAAAACTGTTTTTT.

V is TRBV20-1 and J is TRBJ1-1; the D gene is possibly TRBD1 (6 bases). This CDR3 has 13 amino acids. With 5 bases removed from V and 7 bases from J, the gap between germline ends came to 17 bases. CDR1 and CDR2 from the germline V gene are DFQATT and SNEGSKA (reference sequence). The CDR3 protein is CSAQGQGGSEAFF. CDR3 nucleotide sequence: TGCAGTGCTCAGGGGCAGGGAGGTAGTGAAGCTTTCTTT.

The chain has TRBV14 and TRBJ1-2, with D perhaps TRBD1 (6 bases). This CDR3 has 13 residues. Trimming shortened V by 1 base and J by 8 bases, and 11 bases separated the two germline ends. Per the germline V gene, CDR1 is SGHDN and CDR2 is FVKESK. The CDR3 bases are TGTGCCAGCAGCCAAGGGACAGCCTGGGGCTACACCTTC. Its translation: CASSQGTAWGYTF.

The rearrangement uses TRBV7-2 and TRBJ2-1; 8 nucleotides match TRBD2. CDR3 length equals 16 residues. J lost 7 bases, V lost 1 base, and 9 bases had no gene match. CDR1 is SGHTA and CDR2 is FQGNSA in the germline V gene. The CDR3 DNA reads TGTGCCAGCAGCTTAGACCTCCGGACTAGCCCAAATGAGCAGTTCTTC. Encoded protein: CASSLDLRTSPNEQFF.

The genes are TRBV6-2 or TRBV6-3 and TRBJ1-3; no clear D. The V end was cut by 8 bases, the J end by 3 bases, with 8 bases between. From germline, CDR1 is MNHEY and CDR2 SVGEGT. This CDR3 contains 12 residues. CDR3 loop: CASEGNGNTIYF. CDR3 coding DNA: TGTGCCAGCGAAGGGAATGGAAACACCATATATTTT.

This CDR3 is CASSLDSFVPGANVLTF. The CDR3 nucleotides read TGCGCCAGCAGCTTGGACAGCTTCGTACCTGGGGCCAACGTCCTGACTTTC. The chain has TRBV5-1 and TRBJ2-6; no clear D gene. The V end was cut by 0 bases, the J end by 2 bases, with 12 bases between. From germline, CDR1 is SGHRS and CDR2 YFSETQ. The CDR3 covers 17 residues.

The chain uses TRBV30 and TRBJ1-5, with D possibly matching TRBD1 (5 bases). The CDR3 length is 13 residues. Germline V gives CDR1 GTSNPN, CDR2 SVGIG (reference sequence). Trimming shortened V by 2 bases and J by 4 bases, and 9 bases separated the two germline ends. Here the CDR3 DNA reads TGTGCCTGGAGTCATGACAGAAATCAGCCCCAGCATTTT. Translated: CAWSHDRNQPQHF.

The chain employs TRBV16 and TRBJ1-5; the D gene is possibly TRBD1 (5 bases). From germline, CDR1 is KGHSY and CDR2 FQNENV. The germline V and J ends were trimmed by 0 bases and 3 bases, with 12 bases remaining between them. The CDR3 runs to 16 residues. The CDR3 loop is CASSQSRGNFNQPQHF. DNA of the CDR3: TGTGCCAGCAGCCAATCACGGGGGAATTTCAATCAGCCCCAGCATTTT.

The chain employs TRBV29-1 and TRBJ2-7, with 8 bases identical to TRBD1. There are 17 residues in the CDR3. The V segment lost 2 bases and the J segment 2 bases; nucleotides outside the gene matches: 14. Germline V gene lookup returns CDR1 SQVTM and CDR2 ANQGSEA. The CDR3 sequence: CSVETPGGTGGPYEQYF. The CDR3 DNA reads as TGCAGCGTTGAAACCCCTGGTGGGACAGGAGGTCCCTACGAGCAGTACTTC.

The V gene is TRBV20-1, the J gene TRBJ2-5, with 8 bases lining up with TRBD1. From germline, CDR1 is DFQATT and CDR2 SNEGSKA (reference sequence). The V segment lost 5 bases and the J segment 9 bases; nucleotides outside the gene matches: 20. The CDR3 loop spans 16 amino acids. In DNA form, the CDR3 reads TGCAGTGCTTCAGGGGGCTTGGAACTGAACAAAGGGTCCCAGTACTTC. Translated: CSASGGLELNKGSQYF.

The CDR3 bases are TGTGCCAGCAAGACAGGGTTCGGAGATACGCAGTATTTT. Its translation is CASKTGFGDTQYF. The chain couples TRBV2 to TRBJ2-3, with 7 bases that match TRBD1. The CDR3 is 13 residues long. Germline-derived CDR1 and CDR2 are SNHLY and FYNNEI. V shed 7 bases, J shed 5 bases, and the junction held 6 bases outside the gene matches.

The chain carries TRBV4-2 and TRBJ2-2, with D tentatively TRBD2 (5 bases). The CDR3 extends over 17 amino acids. V lost 0 bases to trimming and J lost 1 base, with 12 bases between them. Germline CDR1 is LGHNA and CDR2 is YNFKEQ. This CDR3 is CASSQDLAGKNTGELFF. DNA for the CDR3: TGTGCCAGCAGCCAAGATCTTGCGGGCAAGAACACCGGGGAGCTGTTTTTT.

V gene TRBV7-3 combines with J gene TRBJ2-2; D may correspond to TRBD1 or TRBD2 (7 bases each). CDR1 is SGHTA, CDR2 FQGTGA, per germline. V was pared by 1 base and J by 5 bases, with 11 bases between. The CDR3 is 15 residues long. CDR3 protein: CASSLRQGGTGELFF. CDR3 nucleotides: TGTGCCAGCAGCTTAAGACAGGGAGGGACCGGGGAGCTGTTTTTT.

The V call is TRBV11-2, the J call TRBJ1-2; D unresolved. CDR1 is SGHAT, CDR2 FQNNGV, per germline. The CDR3 spans 13 residues. Trimming took off 5 bases at V and 3 bases at J, with 10 bases between the two ends. DNA for the CDR3: TGTGCCAGCAGCATAGGGCGGGACTATGGCTACACCTTC. This gives the protein CASSIGRDYGYTF.

This sequence joins TRBV24-1 and TRBJ2-3, with a tentative D call TRBD2 (6 bases). V was shortened by 4 bases and J by 10 bases, with 14 bases between the two germline ends. In germline, CDR1 is KGHDR, CDR2 SFDVKD. This CDR3 is 13 amino acids long. CDR3 sequence: CATSDRWDFAQYF. The CDR3 bases are TGTGCCACCAGTGACCGCTGGGACTTTGCGCAGTATTTT.

The chain links TRBV4-1 to TRBJ2-7; no definite D call. CDR3 length: 14 amino acids. Germline values: CDR1 MGHRA, CDR2 YSYEKL. V was shortened by 1 base and J by 2 bases, with 9 bases between the two germline ends. The CDR3 DNA reads TGCGCCAGCAGCCAAGCGGGCCAGACCTACGAGCAGTACTTC. This codes for CASSQAGQTYEQYF.

The gene calls are TRBV2 and TRBJ2-3; TRBD2 agrees at 10 bases. The CDR3 is 15 amino acids. Germline V CDR1 and CDR2: SNHLY, FYNNEI. The trim removed 3 bases at V and 4 bases at J, leaving 4 bases unmatched. The CDR3 DNA reads as TGTGCCAGCAGTGACCTAGCGGGGGCCCCAGATACGCAGTATTTT. It yields the protein CASSDLAGAPDTQYF.

This clonotype was seen only once. This chain uses TRBV4-1 with TRBJ2-2; 10 bases match TRBD1. Germline-derived CDR1 and CDR2 are MGHRA and YSYEKL. The CDR3 sequence is 16 residues long. The V gene end was trimmed by 0 bases and the J gene end by 6 bases; junction bases not matched to a gene: 4. The CDR3 loop reads CASSQEGGQGAGELFF. In DNA, the CDR3 is TGCGCCAGCAGCCAAGAGGGAGGACAGGGGGCCGGGGAGCTGTTTTTT.

This chain uses TRBV3-1 with TRBJ2-7; TRBD2 matches at 7 bases. The CDR3 loop spans 14 amino acids. Per germline, CDR1 LGHDT and CDR2 YNNKEL (reference sequence). V shed 1 base and J 4 bases; nucleotides not matched to a gene: 4. The CDR3 DNA sequence: TGTGCCAGCAGCCAAGCGGGGGGACGATACGAGCAGTACTTC. It translates to CASSQAGGRYEQYF.